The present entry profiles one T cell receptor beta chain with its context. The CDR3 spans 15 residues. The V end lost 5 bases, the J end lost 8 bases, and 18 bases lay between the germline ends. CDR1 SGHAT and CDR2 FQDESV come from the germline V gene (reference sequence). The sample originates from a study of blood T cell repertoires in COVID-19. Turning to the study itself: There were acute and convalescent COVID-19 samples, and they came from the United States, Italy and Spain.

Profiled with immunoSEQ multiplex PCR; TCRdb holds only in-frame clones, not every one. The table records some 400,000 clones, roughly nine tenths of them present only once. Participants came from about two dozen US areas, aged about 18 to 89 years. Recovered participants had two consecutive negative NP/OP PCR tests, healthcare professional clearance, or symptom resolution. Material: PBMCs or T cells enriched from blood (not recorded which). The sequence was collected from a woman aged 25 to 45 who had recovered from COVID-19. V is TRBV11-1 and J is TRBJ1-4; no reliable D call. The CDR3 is CASSTKKSPGEKLFF. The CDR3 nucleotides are TGTGCCAGCAGCACAAAGAAGAGCCCCGGGGAAAAACTGTTTTTT.